The 17 T cell receptor beta chains below all came from one sample that was sequenced in a study of shared clonotypes between healthy human individuals. Data came from immunoSEQ multiplex PCR; TCRdb stores just in-frame clones and leaves some out. The top ten hold 0.3% to 0.4% of the sample, which has roughly 2.2 million clones, 92% seen once. Sample: naive CD4+ T cells from PBMCs. Specified subset: CD45RA+ positively selected. The receptors stem from a man aged 18-30 years in good health. Some clones in this sample may be carry-over from other donors' samples.

The chain joins TRBV5-1 to TRBJ2-5, with D tentatively TRBD2 (6 bases). The germline V gene has CDR1 SGHRS and CDR2 YFSETQ. Trimming stripped 2 bases from V and 0 bases from J, with 14 bases between. The CDR3 loop spans 16 amino acids. CDR3 coding DNA: TGCGCCAGCAGCTTTGTGGAGGGACCAAACCAAGAGACCCAGTACTTC. Translated, it gives CASSFVEGPNQETQYF.

The chain couples TRBV28 to TRBJ1-1; no definite D call. The germline V gene has CDR1 MDHEN and CDR2 SYDVKM. The CDR3 sequence is 15 residues long. V gave up 6 bases and J gave up 3 bases, with 17 bases separating them. The CDR3 reads CASSPGPGRHTEAFF. The DNA of the CDR3 is TGTGCCAGCAGCCCTGGACCGGGGAGGCACACTGAAGCTTTCTTT. The full variable domain, with the rest looked up from reference TRBV28 and TRBJ1-1, is DVKVTQSSRYLVKRTGEKVFLECVQDMDHENMFWYRQDPGLGLRLIYFSYDVKMKEKGDIPEGYSVSREKKERFSLILESASTNQTSMYLCASSPGPGRHTEAFFGQGTRLTVV.

V gene TRBV2 combines with J gene TRBJ1-2; D not resolved. Germline CDR1 and CDR2: SNHLY and FYNNEI. There are 17 residues in the CDR3. Between the trimmed V and J ends, which lost 2 bases and 0 bases, there was a span of 16 bases. DNA of the CDR3: TGTGCCAGCAGTGAAACATCAGCGGCGAACTCTAACTATGGCTACACCTTC. Amino acids: CASSETSAANSNYGYTF.

This chain uses TRBV28 with TRBJ2-1; 10 positions match TRBD2. The CDR3 runs to 16 residues. J gave up 8 bases and V 3 bases, and 10 bases lay outside the gene matches. CDR1 is MDHEN, CDR2 SYDVKM, per germline. CDR3 nucleotide sequence: TGTGCCAGCAGTTTCGCCGGACTAGCGGCTCGGGATGAGCAGTTCTTC. Protein product: CASSFAGLAARDEQFF.

This rearrangement joins TRBV4-2 to TRBJ2-3, with 9 bases lining up with TRBD2. The J segment lost 3 bases and the V segment lost 5 bases, leaving 12 bases of the junction unmatched. The CDR3 runs 17 residues. Germline V lookup: CDR1 LGHNA, CDR2 YNFKEQ. The CDR3 bases are TGTGCCAGCAGCACCTCGGGGGTAGCGGGAGTTACAGATACGCAGTATTTT. It yields the protein CASSTSGVAGVTDTQYF.

The rearrangement uses TRBV7-9 and TRBJ2-4, with D perhaps matching TRBD2 (6 bases). Germline V gene lookup returns CDR1 SEHNR and CDR2 FQNEAQ (reference sequence). Deletions cut 0 bases from V and 1 base from J, with 16 bases between. The CDR3 extends over 18 amino acids. The CDR3 here is CASSLAIPGLRAKNIQYF. For the CDR3, the DNA is TGTGCCAGCAGCTTAGCGATCCCGGGACTCCGGGCCAAAAACATTCAGTACTTC.

This sequence joins TRBV7-9 and TRBJ1-1, with no clear D. Germline-derived CDR1 and CDR2 are SEHNR and FQNEAQ (reference sequence). CDR3 size: 14 residues. Trimming cost V 6 bases and J 1 base, with 12 bases left between them. CDR3 DNA: TGTGCCAGCAGACTCAGATCCAAGAACACTGAAGCTTTCTTT. Encoded protein: CASRLRSKNTEAFF.

The rearrangement joins TRBV7-8 to TRBJ1-2; 7 bases match TRBD1. V lost 4 bases, J lost 3 bases, and 5 bases stayed unmatched. The CDR3 loop spans 14 amino acids. Germline values: CDR1 SGHVS, CDR2 FQNEAQ. In DNA, the CDR3 is TGTGCCAGCAGCTCCCGGGACAGCCACTATGGCTACACCTTC. This translates into CASSSRDSHYGYTF.

About this clone: The same CDR3 can be traced to other DNA sequences in this sample. The gene calls are TRBV5-1 and TRBJ1-4, with TRBD1 matching over 8 bases. The CDR3 sequence is 15 residues long. J was trimmed by 8 bases and V by 0 bases; bases with no gene match: 6. From germline, CDR1 is SGHRS and CDR2 YFSETQ. In nucleotides, the CDR3 is TGCGCCAGCAGCTTGGCGGGGACAGGTGGCGAAAAACTGTTTTTT. Its translation: CASSLAGTGGEKLFF.

This chain joins TRBV7-2 and TRBJ2-2; the D call may be TRBD1 or TRBD2 (6 bases each). With 5 bases removed from V and 9 bases from J, the gap between germline ends came to 19 bases. From germline, CDR1 is SGHTA and CDR2 FQGNSA. This CDR3 region has 15 residues. The CDR3 loop is CASSPGARQVWELFF. In DNA, the CDR3 is TGTGCCAGCAGCCCGGGGGCCCGCCAGGTTTGGGAGCTGTTTTTT.

J is TRBJ2-3 and V is TRBV29-1; D call uncertain. From germline, CDR1 is SQVTM and CDR2 ANQGSEA. Trimming removed 5 bases from V and 3 bases from J, with 12 bases in between. The CDR3 runs 13 residues. CDR3 coding DNA: TGCAGCGTTAGCCGAGGCTCTACAGATACGCAGTATTTT. Protein sequence: CSVSRGSTDTQYF.

On this clone: This sample also contains other DNA sequences that code for the same CDR3. The chain employs TRBV11-3 and TRBJ2-2; D is ambiguous. Germline values: CDR1 SGHNT, CDR2 YENEEA. V lost 1 base to trimming and J lost 2 bases, with 8 bases between them. The CDR3 has 15 residues. The CDR3 reads CASSLGLTNTGELFF. CDR3 DNA: TGTGCCAGCAGCTTAGGCTTGACAAACACCGGGGAGCTGTTTTTT.

This chain links TRBV28 with TRBJ2-1; D is ambiguous. Trimming shortened V by 7 bases and J by 4 bases, and 11 bases separated the two germline ends. Germline values: CDR1 MDHEN, CDR2 SYDVKM. The CDR3 extends over 13 amino acids. The CDR3 sequence is CASITLYYNEQFF. In DNA, the CDR3 is TGTGCCAGCATCACCCTATATTACAATGAGCAGTTCTTC.

V gene TRBV27 combines with J gene TRBJ1-1, with 8 bases that match TRBD1. Germline-derived CDR1 and CDR2 are MNHEY and SMNVEV (reference sequence). Trimming took 4 bases from V and 1 from J; bases not matched to a gene: 5. The CDR3 is made up of 15 amino acids. In nucleotides, the CDR3 is TGTGCCAGCAGTTCGGGACAGGTCTCGAACACTGAAGCTTTCTTT. Its protein is CASSSGQVSNTEAFF.

The chain couples TRBV11-2 to TRBJ2-1, with D possibly being TRBD2 (5 bases). The CDR3 runs 15 residues. The germline V gene has CDR1 SGHAT and CDR2 FQNNGV. Trimming took off 6 bases at V and 0 bases at J, with 12 bases between the two ends. CDR3 in DNA: TGTGCCAGCAGATTAACTAGGAGCTCCTACAATGAGCAGTTCTTC. Translated, it gives CASRLTRSSYNEQFF.

The chain couples TRBV29-1 to TRBJ2-5; possible D gene TRBD1, 5 bases. Deletions cut 4 bases from V and 2 bases from J, with 11 bases between. This CDR3 contains 13 residues. The germline CDR1 and CDR2 sequences are SQVTM and ANQGSEA. Here the CDR3 reads CSVGGHLQETQYF. The CDR3 DNA reads TGCAGCGTTGGCGGACACCTACAAGAGACCCAGTACTTC.

The chain couples TRBV30 to TRBJ1-4; D gene ambiguous. CDR3 length: 16 residues. Germline loops: CDR1 GTSNPN, CDR2 SVGIG (reference sequence). Trimming removed 3 bases from V and 6 bases from J, with 20 bases in between. The CDR3 sequence: CAWRWPHLSGDEKLFF. CDR3 bases: TGTGCCTGGAGGTGGCCACACCTGTCCGGGGATGAAAAACTGTTTTTT.